This T cell receptor (beta chain) was obtained from a study of blood T cell repertoires in COVID-19. Study information: Sites in the United States, Italy and Spain provided acute and convalescent COVID-19 samples.

Sequencing was performed with immunoSEQ multiplex PCR; in TCRdb, only in-frame clones are kept and a portion is missing. The sample gives tens of thousands of clones, 79% of which show up once; about 17% is in the top ten. CDR3 length equals 13 residues. Trimming took 8 bases from V and 5 from J, leaving 10 bases between them. CDR1 and CDR2 (germline): LNHDA, SQIVND (reference sequence). This chain uses TRBV19 with TRBJ1-6; no clear D gene. The source material was peripheral blood. This clonotype was sampled from a man aged 55 to 70 with acute or convalescent COVID-19. Here the CDR3 DNA reads TGTGCCAGTCGCGAGCTGGATAATTCACCCCTCCACTTT. It is translated as CASRELDNSPLHF.